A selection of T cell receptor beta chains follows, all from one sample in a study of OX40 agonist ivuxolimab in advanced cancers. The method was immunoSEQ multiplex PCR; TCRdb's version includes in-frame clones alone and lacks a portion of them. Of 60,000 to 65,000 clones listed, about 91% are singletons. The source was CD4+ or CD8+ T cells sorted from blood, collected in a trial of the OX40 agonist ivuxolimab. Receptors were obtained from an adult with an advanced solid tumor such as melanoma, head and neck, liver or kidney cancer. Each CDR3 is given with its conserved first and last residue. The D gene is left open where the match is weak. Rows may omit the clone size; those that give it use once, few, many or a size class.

cdr3_aa: CASSPHLSPKETQYF
cdr3_nt: TGTGCCAGCAGTCCTCATCTTAGCCCAAAAGAGACCCAGTACTTC
d_call: -
v_call: TRBV27
j_call: TRBJ2-5
clone_size: -

cdr3_aa: CASSPTGTGVIEQYF
cdr3_nt: TGTGCCAGCAGCCCTACCGGGACAGGGGTCATCGAGCAGTACTTC
d_call: TRBD1
v_call: TRBV27
j_call: TRBJ2-7
clone_size: -

cdr3_aa: CSVEETDFQETQYF
cdr3_nt: TGCAGCGTTGAGGAGACAGATTTCCAAGAGACCCAGTACTTC
d_call: -
v_call: TRBV29-1
j_call: TRBJ2-5
clone_size: -

cdr3_aa: CSVASGKGPNQPQHF
cdr3_nt: TGCAGCGTTGCCAGCGGGAAGGGTCCCAATCAGCCCCAGCATTTT
d_call: -
v_call: TRBV29-1
j_call: TRBJ1-5
clone_size: -

cdr3_aa: CASSSAGFSSYEQYF
cdr3_nt: TGTGCCAGCAGCTCAGCGGGATTCTCCTCCTACGAGCAGTACTTC
d_call: TRBD2
v_call: TRBV7-9
j_call: TRBJ2-7
clone_size: few

cdr3_aa: CASSRDPRNEQFF
cdr3_nt: TGTGCCAGCAGTAGGGACCCCCGAAATGAGCAGTTCTTC
d_call: -
v_call: TRBV6-5
j_call: TRBJ2-1
clone_size: -

cdr3_aa: CARDRESTDTQYF
cdr3_nt: TGTGCCAGAGACAGGGAAAGCACAGATACGCAGTATTTT
d_call: TRBD1
v_call: TRBV2
j_call: TRBJ2-3
clone_size: -

cdr3_aa: CAISENSGRTPYEQYF
cdr3_nt: TGTGCCATCAGCGAAAATAGCGGGAGGACCCCCTACGAGCAGTACTTC
d_call: TRBD2
v_call: TRBV10-3
j_call: TRBJ2-7
clone_size: -

cdr3_aa: CASGLVGGRYEQYF
cdr3_nt: TGTGCTAGTGGTTTGGTTGGCGGGAGGTACGAGCAGTACTTC
d_call: TRBD2
v_call: TRBV12-5
j_call: TRBJ2-7
clone_size: -

cdr3_aa: CASSEGSPSYNEQFF
cdr3_nt: TGTGCCAGCAGTGAAGGGAGCCCCTCCTACAATGAGCAGTTCTTC
d_call: -
v_call: TRBV6-1
j_call: TRBJ2-1
clone_size: -

cdr3_aa: CATNPVSGANVLTF
cdr3_nt: TGTGCCACTAACCCCGTCTCTGGGGCCAACGTCCTGACTTTC
d_call: -
v_call: TRBV28
j_call: TRBJ2-6
clone_size: -

cdr3_aa: CASSPRTSGDTQYF
cdr3_nt: TGTGCCAGCAGCCCCCGGACTAGCGGAGATACGCAGTATTTT
d_call: TRBD2
v_call: TRBV4-2
j_call: TRBJ2-3
clone_size: -

cdr3_aa: CASSGTGGSTEAFF
cdr3_nt: TGTGCCAGCTCTGGTACAGGGGGAAGCACTGAAGCTTTCTTT
d_call: TRBD1
v_call: TRBV2
j_call: TRBJ1-1
clone_size: -

cdr3_aa: CASSQAQDEQYF
cdr3_nt: TGTGCCAGCAGCCAAGCACAGGACGAGCAGTACTTC
d_call: -
v_call: TRBV14
j_call: TRBJ2-7
clone_size: -

cdr3_aa: CASSYLAGGGNEQFF
cdr3_nt: TGTGCCAGCAGTTACTTAGCGGGAGGGGGCAATGAGCAGTTCTTC
d_call: TRBD2
v_call: TRBV6-6
j_call: TRBJ2-1
clone_size: -

cdr3_aa: CASSQGTGDNEKLFF
cdr3_nt: TGTGCCAGCAGCCAAGGAACAGGGGATAATGAAAAACTGTTTTTT
d_call: TRBD1
v_call: TRBV14
j_call: TRBJ1-4
clone_size: -

cdr3_aa: CASRFPGPSHEQYF
cdr3_nt: TGCGCCAGCAGATTCCCGGGACCCTCCCACGAGCAGTACTTC
d_call: -
v_call: TRBV10-2
j_call: TRBJ2-7
clone_size: -

cdr3_aa: CASSPVAGTHNEQFF
cdr3_nt: TGTGCCAGCAGCCCCGTAGCGGGAACTCATAATGAGCAGTTCTTC
d_call: TRBD2
v_call: TRBV13
j_call: TRBJ2-1
clone_size: once

cdr3_aa: CASSDTGNTEAFF
cdr3_nt: TGTGCCAGCAGCGACACTGGGAACACTGAAGCTTTCTTT
d_call: -
v_call: TRBV7-9
j_call: TRBJ1-1
clone_size: once